Given below is one T cell receptor beta chain in context. The sample is drawn from a study of blood T cell repertoires in COVID-19. The repertoire was sequenced with immunoSEQ multiplex PCR; TCRdb's copy has only in-frame clones and lacks some. The sample carries about 130,000 clones, 84% recorded once. V shed 4 bases and J shed 5 bases, with 21 bases lying between them. Germline lookup yields CDR1 SGHRS and CDR2 YFSETQ. The CDR3 length is 16 residues. The V and J genes are TRBV5-1 and TRBJ2-5; D possibly corresponds to TRBD2 (5 bases). The clonotype originates from a woman aged 55-69 years with acute or convalescent COVID-19. The sequencing sample was made of peripheral blood. As DNA, the CDR3 is TGCGCCAGCAGCGAGGGCAGGAGTTCTGTCGGGGAGACCCAGTACTTC. Its translation is CASSEGRSSVGETQYF.